This T cell receptor beta chain was documented in a study of cytomegalovirus exposure and HLA in healthy donors. The PCR ran on 60 Vbeta and 13 Jbeta primers. Clones were read by immunoSEQ multiplex PCR, and TCRdb kept only the in-frame ones, dropping some. The sample records roughly 150,000 clones, roughly 80% being singletons. Germline V gene data show CDR1 as MNHNS and CDR2 as SASEGT. The CDR3 is 17 amino acids. V was clipped by 2 bases and J by 0 bases, with 16 bases between them. The rearrangement joins TRBV6-1 to TRBJ1-1; D possibly corresponds to TRBD1 (5 bases). Specimen: PBMCs. This receptor was obtained from a male donor in good health and CMV-seronegative. The CDR3 reads CASSEFVTANLNTEAFF. CDR3 sequence (DNA): TGTGCCAGCAGTGAATTTGTGACAGCGAATTTGAACACTGAAGCTTTCTTT.